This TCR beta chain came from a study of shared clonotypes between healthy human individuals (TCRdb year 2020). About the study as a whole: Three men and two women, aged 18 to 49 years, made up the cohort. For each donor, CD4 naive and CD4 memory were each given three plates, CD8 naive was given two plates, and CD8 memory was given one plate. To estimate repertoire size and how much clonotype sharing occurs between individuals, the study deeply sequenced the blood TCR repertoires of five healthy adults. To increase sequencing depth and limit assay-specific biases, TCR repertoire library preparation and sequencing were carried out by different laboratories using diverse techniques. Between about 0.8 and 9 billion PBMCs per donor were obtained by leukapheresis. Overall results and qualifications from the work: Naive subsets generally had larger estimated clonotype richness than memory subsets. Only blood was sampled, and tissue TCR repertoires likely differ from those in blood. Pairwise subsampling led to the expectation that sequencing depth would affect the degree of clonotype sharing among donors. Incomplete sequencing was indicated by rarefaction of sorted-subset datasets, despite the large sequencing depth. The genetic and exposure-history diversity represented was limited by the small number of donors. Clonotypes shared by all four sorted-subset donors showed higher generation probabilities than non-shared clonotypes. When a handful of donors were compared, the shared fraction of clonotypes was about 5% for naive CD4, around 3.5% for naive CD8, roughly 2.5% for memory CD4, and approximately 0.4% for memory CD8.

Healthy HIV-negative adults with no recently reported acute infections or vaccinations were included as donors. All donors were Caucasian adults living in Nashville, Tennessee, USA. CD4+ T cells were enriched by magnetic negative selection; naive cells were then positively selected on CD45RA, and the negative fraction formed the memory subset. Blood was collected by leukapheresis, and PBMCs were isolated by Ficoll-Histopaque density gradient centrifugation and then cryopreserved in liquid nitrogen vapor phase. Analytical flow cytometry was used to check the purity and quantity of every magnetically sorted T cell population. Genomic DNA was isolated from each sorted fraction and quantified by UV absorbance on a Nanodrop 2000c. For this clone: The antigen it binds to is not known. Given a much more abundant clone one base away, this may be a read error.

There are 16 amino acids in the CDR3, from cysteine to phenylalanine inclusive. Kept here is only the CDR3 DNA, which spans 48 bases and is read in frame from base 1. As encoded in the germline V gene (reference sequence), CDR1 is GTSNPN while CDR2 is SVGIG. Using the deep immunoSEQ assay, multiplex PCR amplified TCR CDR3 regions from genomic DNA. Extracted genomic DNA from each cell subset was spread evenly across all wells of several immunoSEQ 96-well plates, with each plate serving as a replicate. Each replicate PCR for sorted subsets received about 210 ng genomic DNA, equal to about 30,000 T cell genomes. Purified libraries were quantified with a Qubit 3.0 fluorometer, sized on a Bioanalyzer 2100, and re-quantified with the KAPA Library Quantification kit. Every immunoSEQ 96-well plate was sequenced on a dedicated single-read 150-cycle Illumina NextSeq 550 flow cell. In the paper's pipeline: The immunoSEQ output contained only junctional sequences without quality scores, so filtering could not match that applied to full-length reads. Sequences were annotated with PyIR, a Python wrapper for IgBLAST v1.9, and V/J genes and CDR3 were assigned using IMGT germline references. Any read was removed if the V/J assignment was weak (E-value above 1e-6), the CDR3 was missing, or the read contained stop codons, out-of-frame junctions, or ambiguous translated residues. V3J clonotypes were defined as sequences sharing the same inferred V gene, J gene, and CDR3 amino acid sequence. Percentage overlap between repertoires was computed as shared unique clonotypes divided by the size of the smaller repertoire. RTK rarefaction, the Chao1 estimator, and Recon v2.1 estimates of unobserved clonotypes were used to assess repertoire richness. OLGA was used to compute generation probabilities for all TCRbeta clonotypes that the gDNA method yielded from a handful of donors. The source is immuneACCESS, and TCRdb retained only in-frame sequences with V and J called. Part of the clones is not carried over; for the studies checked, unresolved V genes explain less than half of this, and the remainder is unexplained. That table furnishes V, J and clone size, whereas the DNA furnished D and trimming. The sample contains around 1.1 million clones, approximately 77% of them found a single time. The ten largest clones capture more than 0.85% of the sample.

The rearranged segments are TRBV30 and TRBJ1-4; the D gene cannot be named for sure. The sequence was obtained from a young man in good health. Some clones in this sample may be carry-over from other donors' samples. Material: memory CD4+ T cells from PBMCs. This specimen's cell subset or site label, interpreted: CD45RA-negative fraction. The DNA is TGTGTCTGGAGTGTAGCTGCCCACGCAACTAATGAAAAACTGTTTTTT. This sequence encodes CVWSVAAHATNEKLFF.